The rows below give T cell receptor beta chains drawn from one sample of a study of shared clonotypes between healthy human individuals. Repertoires were generated with immunoSEQ multiplex PCR, while TCRdb's copy carries only in-frame clones and drops some. This sample has 760,000 or so clones, with around 96% found just once. Specimen: naive CD8+ T cells sorted from blood. The origin of the receptors is a man between 25 and 39 years old in good health. CDR3s include the opening cysteine and the closing phenylalanine or tryptophan. The D gene is left open where the match is weak. Size tells how often a clone was seen (once, few, many) or the class of an expanded clone, and some rows leave it out.

abundance: NA; v_gene: TRBV5-4; d_gene: TRBD2; j_gene: TRBJ2-5; CDR3aa: CASSTRGREETQYF; CDR3nt: TGTGCCAGCAGCACCCGCGGGAGAGAAGAGACCCAGTACTTC
abundance: NA; v_gene: TRBV5-6; d_gene: NA; j_gene: TRBJ1-3; CDR3aa: CASSLAGSKGNTIYF; CDR3nt: TGTGCCAGCAGCTTGGCCGGTAGTAAAGGAAACACCATATATTTT
abundance: NA; v_gene: TRBV9; d_gene: NA; j_gene: TRBJ2-3; CDR3aa: CASSLGTDTQYF; CDR3nt: TGTGCCAGCAGCCTCGGAACAGATACGCAGTATTTT
abundance: NA; v_gene: TRBV29-1; d_gene: NA; j_gene: TRBJ2-7; CDR3aa: CSVSGRDGSYEQYF; CDR3nt: TGCAGCGTGAGCGGACGCGACGGGTCCTACGAGCAGTACTTC
abundance: NA; v_gene: TRBV27; d_gene: NA; j_gene: TRBJ1-2; CDR3aa: CASSLSRGGANYGYTF; CDR3nt: TGTGCCAGCAGTTTATCGCGTGGCGGAGCTAACTATGGCTACACCTTC
abundance: once; v_gene: TRBV11-2; d_gene: NA; j_gene: TRBJ2-7; CDR3aa: CASSASGSLNF; CDR3nt: TGTGCCAGCAGCGCCTCGGGTAGCCTAAACTTC
abundance: NA; v_gene: TRBV29-1; d_gene: TRBD2; j_gene: TRBJ2-4; CDR3aa: CSVWTSGKNIQYF; CDR3nt: TGCAGCGTTTGGACTAGCGGGAAAAACATTCAGTACTTC
abundance: NA; v_gene: TRBV27; d_gene: TRBD1; j_gene: TRBJ2-3; CDR3aa: CASSSTQDRARTDTQYF; CDR3nt: TGTGCCAGCAGTTCTACCCAAGACAGGGCCCGCACAGATACGCAGTATTTT
abundance: NA; v_gene: TRBV14; d_gene: NA; j_gene: TRBJ2-7; CDR3aa: CASSLSYEQYF; CDR3nt: TGTGCCAGCAGCCTTAGCTACGAGCAGTACTTC
abundance: NA; v_gene: TRBV11-2; d_gene: NA; j_gene: TRBJ2-2; CDR3aa: CASSLGRGYRNTGELFF; CDR3nt: TGTGCCAGCAGCTTAGGAAGAGGCTACAGAAACACCGGGGAGCTGTTTTTT
abundance: NA; v_gene: TRBV20-1; d_gene: NA; j_gene: TRBJ1-5; CDR3aa: CSASGNQPQHF; CDR3nt: TGCAGTGCTAGCGGCAATCAGCCCCAGCATTTT
abundance: NA; v_gene: TRBV15; d_gene: TRBD1; j_gene: TRBJ2-2; CDR3aa: CATSRFPGQENTGELFF; CDR3nt: TGTGCCACCAGCAGGTTTCCGGGACAGGAGAACACCGGGGAGCTGTTTTTT
abundance: NA; v_gene: TRBV5-5; d_gene: NA; j_gene: TRBJ2-7; CDR3aa: CASSVGWEYEQYF; CDR3nt: TGTGCCAGCAGCGTGGGTTGGGAGTACGAGCAGTACTTC
abundance: NA; v_gene: TRBV7-9; d_gene: NA; j_gene: TRBJ1-4; CDR3aa: CASSPPGLEKLFF; CDR3nt: TGTGCCAGCAGCCCGCCAGGGTTGGAAAAACTGTTTTTT
abundance: NA; v_gene: TRBV9; d_gene: TRBD2; j_gene: TRBJ2-1; CDR3aa: CASGWGGEQFF; CDR3nt: TGTGCCAGCGGCTGGGGGGGTGAGCAGTTCTTC
abundance: NA; v_gene: TRBV27; d_gene: TRBD2; j_gene: TRBJ2-7; CDR3aa: CASRTGRGSYEQYF; CDR3nt: TGTGCCAGCAGGACCGGGAGGGGATCCTACGAGCAGTACTTC
abundance: NA; v_gene: TRBV7-8; d_gene: NA; j_gene: TRBJ2-7; CDR3aa: CASTWGRNDEQYF; CDR3nt: TGTGCCAGCACCTGGGGGCGTAACGACGAGCAGTACTTC
abundance: NA; v_gene: TRBV6-1; d_gene: TRBD1; j_gene: TRBJ1-5; CDR3aa: CASSTGGNQPQHF; CDR3nt: TGTGCCAGCAGTACAGGGGGCAACCAGCCCCAGCATTTT
abundance: NA; v_gene: TRBV7-8; d_gene: NA; j_gene: TRBJ2-2; CDR3aa: CASSRRQPANTGELFF; CDR3nt: TGTGCCAGCAGCCGTAGACAGCCAGCGAACACCGGGGAGCTGTTTTTT
abundance: NA; v_gene: TRBV4-1; d_gene: NA; j_gene: TRBJ1-5; CDR3aa: CASSQDAGPNQPQHF; CDR3nt: TGCGCCAGCAGCCAAGACGCAGGTCCCAATCAGCCCCAGCATTTT
abundance: once; v_gene: TRBV7-7; d_gene: NA; j_gene: TRBJ2-3; CDR3aa: CASSLELLDTQYF; CDR3nt: TGTGCCAGCAGCTTAGAACTTCTGGATACGCAGTATTTT
abundance: NA; v_gene: TRBV2; d_gene: NA; j_gene: TRBJ2-7; CDR3aa: CASAGYEQYF; CDR3nt: TGTGCCAGCGCGGGGTACGAGCAGTACTTC
abundance: NA; v_gene: TRBV14; d_gene: TRBD1; j_gene: TRBJ2-1; CDR3aa: CASSQTGGGEQFF; CDR3nt: TGTGCCAGCAGCCAAACAGGGGGAGGTGAGCAGTTCTTC
abundance: NA; v_gene: TRBV27; d_gene: NA; j_gene: TRBJ1-2; CDR3aa: CASKTTGSPNYGYTF; CDR3nt: TGTGCCAGCAAAACCACAGGGTCCCCTAACTATGGCTACACCTTC
abundance: once; v_gene: TRBV7-9; d_gene: NA; j_gene: TRBJ2-7; CDR3aa: CASSATSLSSSYEQYF; CDR3nt: TGTGCCAGCAGCGCGACTAGTCTGTCTAGCTCCTACGAGCAGTACTTC
abundance: NA; v_gene: TRBV6-1; d_gene: NA; j_gene: TRBJ1-3; CDR3aa: CASSEDNYSGNTIYF; CDR3nt: TGTGCCAGCAGTGAAGACAACTACTCTGGAAACACCATATATTTT
abundance: NA; v_gene: TRBV4-2; d_gene: TRBD2; j_gene: TRBJ2-1; CDR3aa: CASSHGGSSYNEQFF; CDR3nt: TGTGCCAGCAGCCACGGCGGGAGCTCCTACAATGAGCAGTTCTTC
abundance: NA; v_gene: TRBV19; d_gene: TRBD2; j_gene: TRBJ2-7; CDR3aa: CASSMDWGGPSYEQYF; CDR3nt: TGTGCCAGTAGTATGGATTGGGGGGGACCCTCCTACGAGCAGTACTTC
abundance: NA; v_gene: TRBV11-2; d_gene: NA; j_gene: TRBJ2-7; CDR3aa: CASSRPVVDEQYF; CDR3nt: TGTGCCAGCAGCCGCCCGGTGGTTGACGAGCAGTACTTC
abundance: NA; v_gene: TRBV5-6; d_gene: TRBD2; j_gene: TRBJ2-2; CDR3aa: CASSYQREVAGELFF; CDR3nt: TGTGCCAGCAGTTATCAGCGGGAGGTCGCCGGGGAGCTGTTTTTT
abundance: NA; v_gene: TRBV4-1; d_gene: TRBD1; j_gene: TRBJ2-2; CDR3aa: CASNKRGQQTAGELFF; CDR3nt: TGCGCCAGCAACAAGAGGGGACAGCAGACGGCCGGGGAGCTGTTTTTT
abundance: NA; v_gene: TRBV5-5; d_gene: TRBD1; j_gene: TRBJ2-3; CDR3aa: CASSTTGGTDTQYF; CDR3nt: TGTGCCAGCAGCACGACAGGGGGCACAGATACGCAGTATTTT
abundance: NA; v_gene: TRBV7-6; d_gene: NA; j_gene: TRBJ2-1; CDR3aa: CASSSVLRDGDNEQFF; CDR3nt: TGTGCCAGCAGCTCCGTTTTGCGGGATGGCGACAATGAGCAGTTCTTC
abundance: NA; v_gene: TRBV10-1; d_gene: TRBD1; j_gene: TRBJ1-5; CDR3aa: CASKGQASTHF; CDR3nt: TGCGCCAGCAAGGGACAGGCCTCTACGCATTTT
abundance: NA; v_gene: TRBV6-6; d_gene: NA; j_gene: TRBJ1-2; CDR3aa: CASSQAWSDTYGYTF; CDR3nt: TGTGCCAGCAGCCAGGCTTGGTCAGATACTTATGGCTACACCTTC
abundance: NA; v_gene: TRBV5-5; d_gene: NA; j_gene: TRBJ1-1; CDR3aa: CASSSGHLNTEAFF; CDR3nt: TGTGCCAGCAGCTCGGGACATCTGAACACTGAAGCTTTCTTT
abundance: once; v_gene: TRBV29-1; d_gene: TRBD1; j_gene: TRBJ2-2; CDR3aa: CSVGTGDTGELFF; CDR3nt: TGCAGCGTTGGGACAGGGGACACCGGGGAGCTGTTTTTT
abundance: NA; v_gene: TRBV5-1; d_gene: TRBD2; j_gene: TRBJ2-7; CDR3aa: CASSLGLARYEQYF; CDR3nt: TGCGCCAGCAGCTTGGGACTAGCGCGCTACGAGCAGTACTTC
abundance: NA; v_gene: TRBV5-1; d_gene: TRBD1; j_gene: TRBJ2-7; CDR3aa: CASSWGTGGYEQYF; CDR3nt: TGCGCCAGCAGCTGGGGGACAGGGGGCTACGAGCAGTACTTC
abundance: NA; v_gene: TRBV7-8; d_gene: TRBD1; j_gene: TRBJ2-5; CDR3aa: CASSNPTGPRETQYF; CDR3nt: TGTGCCAGCAGCAACCCGACAGGGCCGAGAGAGACCCAGTACTTC
abundance: once; v_gene: TRBV5-1; d_gene: NA; j_gene: TRBJ2-7; CDR3aa: CASSLRKGEQYF; CDR3nt: TGCGCCAGCAGCTTGAGGAAGGGGGAGCAGTACTTC
abundance: NA; v_gene: TRBV23-1; d_gene: TRBD1; j_gene: TRBJ1-5; CDR3aa: CASSQKNEGDRVFGQPQHF; CDR3nt: TGCGCCAGCAGTCAAAAGAACGAAGGGGACAGGGTTTTTGGGCAGCCCCAGCATTTT
abundance: NA; v_gene: TRBV6-1; d_gene: NA; j_gene: TRBJ2-1; CDR3aa: CASSEGDLIYNEQFF; CDR3nt: TGTGCCAGCAGTGAGGGGGACCTTATATACAATGAGCAGTTCTTC
abundance: NA; v_gene: TRBV25-1; d_gene: NA; j_gene: TRBJ2-1; CDR3aa: CASSEYRWDNEQFF; CDR3nt: TGTGCCAGCAGTGAATATCGTTGGGATAATGAGCAGTTCTTC
abundance: NA; v_gene: TRBV10-3; d_gene: TRBD1; j_gene: TRBJ2-1; CDR3aa: CAISETGSNNEQFF; CDR3nt: TGTGCCATCAGCGAGACAGGGTCAAACAATGAGCAGTTCTTC
abundance: NA; v_gene: TRBV4-2; d_gene: NA; j_gene: TRBJ2-7; CDR3aa: CASSQVGGGLSSYEQYF; CDR3nt: TGTGCCAGCAGCCAAGTGGGGGGCGGTTTAAGCTCCTACGAGCAGTACTTC
abundance: NA; v_gene: TRBV7-7; d_gene: NA; j_gene: TRBJ2-5; CDR3aa: CASSPDSLETQYF; CDR3nt: TGTGCCAGCAGCCCGGACAGTTTGGAGACCCAGTACTTC
abundance: once; v_gene: TRBV27; d_gene: NA; j_gene: TRBJ2-4; CDR3aa: CASSLGEGGIDIQYF; CDR3nt: TGTGCCAGCAGTTTAGGGGAAGGGGGTATTGACATTCAGTACTTC